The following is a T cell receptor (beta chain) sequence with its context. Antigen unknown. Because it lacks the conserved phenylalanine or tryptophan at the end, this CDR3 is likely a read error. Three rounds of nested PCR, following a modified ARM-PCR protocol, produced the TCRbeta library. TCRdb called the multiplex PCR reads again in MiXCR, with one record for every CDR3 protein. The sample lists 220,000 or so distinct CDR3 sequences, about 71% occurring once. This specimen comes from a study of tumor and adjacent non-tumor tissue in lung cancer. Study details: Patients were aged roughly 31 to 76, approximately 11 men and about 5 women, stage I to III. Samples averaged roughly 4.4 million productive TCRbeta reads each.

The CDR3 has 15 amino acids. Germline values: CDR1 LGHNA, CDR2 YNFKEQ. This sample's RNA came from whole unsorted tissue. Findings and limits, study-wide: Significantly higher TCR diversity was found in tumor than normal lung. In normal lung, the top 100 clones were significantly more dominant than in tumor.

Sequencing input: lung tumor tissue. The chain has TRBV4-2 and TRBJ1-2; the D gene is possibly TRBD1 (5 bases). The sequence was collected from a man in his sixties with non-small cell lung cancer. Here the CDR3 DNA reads TGTGCCAGCAACCAAGATGGTCGTGGGGGCTATGGCTACACCATC. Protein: CASNQDGRGGYGYTI.